This TCR beta chain appears in the sequencing data of a study of blood T cell repertoires in COVID-19. About the research overall: The United States, Italy and Spain were the sources of the acute and convalescent COVID-19 samples. In each case, the material was cDNA or gDNA derived from T cells, B-cell-depleted T cells, or PBMCs.

This CDR3 contains 13 residues. CDR1 and CDR2 (germline): SGHAT, FQNNGV. Trimming took off 2 bases at V and 4 bases at J, with 6 bases between the two ends. Under the authors' procedure: By means of reference gene primer amplification, nucleated cell counts were estimated. Produced via immunoSEQ multiplex PCR; TCRdb's table is partial and in-frame only. V and J calls plus clone size are reproduced from that table; the DNA served to infer D and trimming. The sample consists of about 220,000 clones, around four fifths of them appearing once. Followed longitudinally, the Seattle patients had been enrolled during active infection.

The gene calls are TRBV11-2 and TRBJ2-1; D not certain. Sequencing used peripheral blood. The clonotype originates from a woman in her 70s with COVID-19, enrolled during active disease. The CDR3 sequence: CASSLSQYNEQFF. CDR3 DNA: TGTGCCAGCAGCTTATCTCAGTACAATGAGCAGTTCTTC.